The 32 T cell receptor beta chains presented below share a single source sample, sequenced in a study of human T cells and chemical hapten exposure. TCRdb re-called the 5' RACE reads through MiXCR, storing one row per CDR3 protein. The data show about 81,000 distinct CDR3 sequences, with more than 15% seen just once and about 6.8% held by the top ten. Unfractionated whole blood was the source from which total RNA was extracted. These receptors were taken from a female donor in good health.

The chain joins TRBV7-8 to TRBJ2-3; 10 positions agree with TRBD2. V shed 2 bases and J 1 base; nucleotides not matched to a gene: 15. CDR3 length equals 20 residues. Per germline, CDR1 SGHVS and CDR2 FQNEAQ. CDR3 sequence (DNA): TGTGCCAGCAGCTTATTTCGAGGGCGGGCTAGCGGGGGTCGCACAGATACGCAGTATTTT. This translates into CASSLFRGRASGGRTDTQYF. The full variable domain, rest sourced from reference TRBV7-8 and TRBJ2-3, is GAGVSQSPRYKVAKRGQDVALRCDPISGHVSLFWYQQALGQGPEFLTYFQNEAQLDKSGLPSDRFFAERPEGSVSTLKIQRTQQEDSAVYLCASSLFRGRASGGRTDTQYFGPGTRLTVL.

The V gene is TRBV6-5, the J gene TRBJ2-7; the D gene is possibly TRBD2 (5 bases). Trimming cost V 7 bases and J 1 base, with 11 bases left between them. The CDR3 length is 13 residues. Germline values: CDR1 MNHEY, CDR2 SVGAGI. The CDR3, as DNA: TGTGCCAGCAAAGAGGGAAGATCCTACGAGCAGTACTTC. Encoded protein: CASKEGRSYEQYF.

This clonotype was counted only a few times. The chain has TRBV21-1 and TRBJ1-6. TRBV21-1 has pseudogene status. The CDR3 covers 15 residues. The CDR3 bases are TGTGCCGGAACCCCTCGCGGGGGGCTCAATTCACCCCTCCACTTT. It specifies CAGTPRGGLNSPLHF.

The chain carries TRBV7-8 and TRBJ2-7; 12 bases line up with TRBD2. Germline assignment: CDR1 SGHVS and CDR2 FQNEAQ. The CDR3 totals 16 residues. The trim removed 4 bases at V and 3 bases at J, leaving 7 bases unmatched. The CDR3 nucleotides read TGTGCCAGCAGCTCACATCGACTAGCGGGGGACTACGAGCAGTACTTC. Protein product: CASSSHRLAGDYEQYF.

This clonotype was observed a few times. The chain is built from TRBV25-1 and TRBJ2-2; 8 nucleotides line up with TRBD2. Losses at the gene ends were 2 bases for V and 4 bases for J; bases not matched to a gene: 12. Germline V gene lookup returns CDR1 MGHDK and CDR2 SYGVNS. This CDR3 has 18 residues. CDR3 nucleotide sequence: TGTGCCAGCAGTGAAAGGAGGAAGGGGACTAGAGGCACCGGGGAGCTGTTTTTT. Its translation: CASSERRKGTRGTGELFF.

This clonotype was seen only a few times. One end of the junction varies from germline; a read error may be responsible. The chain links TRBV12-3 or TRBV12-4 to TRBJ2-3; D call uncertain. This CDR3 is 13 amino acids long. CDR3 nucleotides: TGTGCCAGCAGCCTGGGCAGCATAGATACGCAGTATTTT. It yields the protein CASSLGSIDTQYF.

This clonotype was picked up many times. The chain links TRBV27 to TRBJ2-7; 9 bases align to TRBD1. There are 14 residues in the CDR3. CDR1 is MNHEY, CDR2 SMNVEV, per germline (reference sequence). The J segment lost 4 bases and the V segment lost 8 bases, leaving 9 bases of the junction unmatched. The chain's CDR3 is CASSPGQGPYEQYF. CDR3 sequence (DNA): TGTGCCAGCTCTCCGGGACAGGGACCATACGAGCAGTACTTC.

The chain uses TRBV6-1 and TRBJ1-5; 9 bases agree with TRBD1. CDR3 length equals 15 residues. The ends lost 4 bases at V and 6 bases at J; junction bases unmatched: 7. Germline CDR1 reads MNHNS; CDR2 reads SASEGT. As DNA, the CDR3 is TGTGCCAGCAGTGGTACAGGGGGCATCGGTCAGCCCCAGCATTTT. This translates into CASSGTGGIGQPQHF.

This clonotype showed up just a few times. This chain joins TRBV5-1 and TRBJ2-5, with TRBD1 matching 8 bases. The junction had 6 bases not matched to a gene; V was cut back by 4 bases and J by 4 bases. This CDR3 region has 14 residues. The germline V gene encodes CDR1 SGHRS and CDR2 YFSETQ. The CDR3 DNA is TGCGCCAGCAGCCCGGACAGGGCTGGAGAGACCCAGTACTTC. Amino acid sequence: CASSPDRAGETQYF.

The CDR3 bases are TGTGCCTGGAGACTTAGCCGCCAAGGGGAGCAGTTCTTC. Translating gives CAWRLSRQGEQFF. This chain links TRBV30 with TRBJ2-1; D gene uncertain. Germline V lookup: CDR1 GTSNPN, CDR2 SVGIG (reference sequence). V was shortened by 3 bases and J by 10 bases, with 16 bases between the two germline ends. This CDR3 region has 13 residues. The variable domain in full, completed from reference TRBV30 and TRBJ2-1, reads SQTIHQWPATLVQPVGSPLSLECTVEGTSNPNLYWYRQAAGRGLQLLFYSVGIGQISSEVPQNLSASRPQDRQFILSSKKLLLSDSGFYLCAWRLSRQGEQFFGPGTRLTVL.

The chain is built from TRBV4-1 and TRBJ1-3; D is uncertain. The CDR3 contains 17 residues. The ends were cut back, 0 bases at V and 4 bases at J, with 16 bases in the middle. CDR1 is MGHRA and CDR2 is YSYEKL in the germline V gene. The CDR3 DNA sequence: TGCGCCAGCAGCCAAGATCAGGTGCAACAGCGCGGAAACACCATATATTTT. Its protein product is CASSQDQVQQRGNTIYF.

The gene calls are TRBV20-1 and TRBJ2-1, with TRBD2 matching 7 bases. This CDR3 spans 16 amino acids. Trimming cost V 3 bases and J 4 bases; bases outside gene matches: 12. Germline CDR1 DFQATT, CDR2 SNEGSKA (reference sequence). CDR3 in DNA: TGCAGTGCTAGGGAACCGGGACTGGGACTATACAATGAGCAGTTCTTC. Translated: CSAREPGLGLYNEQFF.

In the case of this clonotype: A read error is possible here, since a much larger clone lies one base away. The rearrangement links TRBV4-3 to TRBJ1-1, with no clear D. Trimming cost V 0 bases and J 4 bases, with 9 bases left between them. This CDR3 region has 14 residues. The germline V gene encodes CDR1 LGHNA and CDR2 YSLEER. The CDR3 loop reads CASSQDDGGTEAFF. CDR3 nucleotide sequence: TGCGCCAGCAGCCAAGACGACGGAGGCACTGAAGCTTTCTTT.

This chain uses TRBV2 with TRBJ1-5; 7 nucleotides agree with TRBD1. With V trimmed by 6 bases and J by 4 bases, 6 bases remained unmatched. This CDR3 has 14 amino acids. CDR1 SNHLY and CDR2 FYNNEI come from the germline V gene. CDR3 DNA sequence: TGTGCCAGCAGCGCGACAGGGATAAATCAGCCCCAGCATTTT. As protein: CASSATGINQPQHF.

The V gene is TRBV5-6, the J gene TRBJ2-1, with D perhaps being TRBD1 or TRBD2 (5 bases each). CDR3 size: 13 residues. Germline V CDR1 and CDR2: SGHDT, YYEEEE. The V end lost 0 bases, the J end lost 8 bases, and 9 bases lay between the germline ends. For the CDR3, the DNA is TGTGCCAGCAGCTTGGGAGGGGTGGATGAGCAGTTCTTC. Amino acid sequence: CASSLGGVDEQFF.

This clonotype appeared a few times. The gene calls are TRBV6-2 or TRBV6-3 and TRBJ2-7; 11 positions agree with TRBD2. The CDR3 contains 14 residues. J gave up 3 bases and V 5 bases, and 3 bases lay outside the gene matches. CDR1 is MNHEY, CDR2 SVGEGT, per germline. Here the CDR3 reads CASSLTSGGYEQYF. The CDR3 bases are TGTGCCAGCAGTCTTACTAGCGGGGGCTACGAGCAGTACTTC.

This clonotype was found a few times. An end of the junction does not agree with germline; a read error may underlie this. The rearrangement links TRBV6-2 or TRBV6-3 to TRBJ1-2; D gene ambiguous. Germline CDR1 is MNHEY and CDR2 is SVGEGT. The CDR3 spans 15 residues. The CDR3 reads CASSDSLASVHGYTF. CDR3 DNA: TGTGCCAGCAGTGACTCATTAGCCTCTGTCCATGGCTACACCTTC.

The chain has TRBV6-5 and TRBJ2-3; 9 bases line up with TRBD2. The CDR3 is 15 residues long. The germline V gene encodes CDR1 MNHEY and CDR2 SVGAGI. V shed 7 bases, J shed 6 bases, and the junction held 11 bases outside the gene matches. Here the CDR3 reads CASNPPGLAGDTQYF. As DNA, the CDR3 is TGTGCCAGCAATCCCCCGGGACTAGCTGGTGATACGCAGTATTTT.

The V gene is TRBV3-1, the J gene TRBJ1-1; D may be TRBD1 (5 bases). CDR1 is LGHDT and CDR2 is YNNKEL in the germline V gene (reference sequence). The CDR3 covers 19 residues. V lost 1 base, J lost 6 bases, and 27 bases lay in between. The CDR3 DNA reads TGTGCCAGCAGCCAAGGAGGCCAGAGATCGTCAGGGAGTCGCTCTGAAGCTTTCTTT. It specifies CASSQGGQRSSGSRSEAFF.

The rearrangement joins TRBV7-2 to TRBJ2-3, with a tentative D call TRBD2 (7 bases). Deletions cut 5 bases from V and 3 bases from J, with 12 bases between. The germline CDR1 and CDR2 sequences are SGHTA and FQGNSA. The length of the CDR3 is 14 residues. CDR3: CASSPSGQTDTQYF. The CDR3 nucleotides are TGTGCCAGCAGCCCTAGCGGACAGACAGATACGCAGTATTTT. Supplemented by reference TRBV7-2 and TRBJ2-3, the full variable domain reads GAGVSQSPSNKVTEKGKDVELRCDPISGHTALYWYRQSLGQGLEFLIYFQGNSAPDKSGLPSDRFSAERTGGSVSTLTIQRTQQEDSAVYLCASSPSGQTDTQYFGPGTRLTVL.

This clonotype was seen a handful of times. The rearrangement links TRBV6-2 or TRBV6-3 to TRBJ2-2, with D perhaps TRBD2 (6 bases). The V gene's germline CDR1 is MNHEY and CDR2 SVGEGT. Deletions cut 1 base from V and 1 base from J, with 10 bases between. The CDR3 totals 16 residues. CDR3: CASSYYRGLNTGELFF. In DNA form, the CDR3 reads TGTGCCAGCAGTTACTATCGGGGGTTGAACACCGGGGAGCTGTTTTTT.

V gene TRBV20-1 combines with J gene TRBJ1-1; 9 positions match TRBD1. Losses at the gene ends were 6 bases for V and 2 bases for J; bases not matched to a gene: 4. The CDR3 has 13 residues. CDR1 DFQATT and CDR2 SNEGSKA come from the germline V gene (reference sequence). In DNA, the CDR3 is TGCAGTGCCGGACAGGGGTTCAACACTGAAGCTTTCTTT. Amino acids: CSAGQGFNTEAFF.

The rearrangement uses TRBV7-9 and TRBJ2-5, with 7 bases aligning to TRBD1. The CDR3 extends over 15 amino acids. V lost 5 bases to trimming and J lost 3 bases; unmatched junction nucleotides: 9. Germline CDR1 reads SEHNR; CDR2 reads FQNEAQ (reference sequence). The CDR3 region is CASSRGPGQKETQYF. DNA of the CDR3: TGTGCCAGCAGCCGCGGCCCGGGACAGAAAGAGACCCAGTACTTC.

This clonotype was seen ten or more times. Here the CDR3 reads CASSWRTRGGTGELFF. Here the CDR3 DNA reads TGTGCCAGCAGCTGGAGAACGCGGGGGGGGACCGGGGAGCTGTTTTTT. The chain combines TRBV7-2 with TRBJ2-2; 9 positions match TRBD2. The J segment lost 5 bases and the V segment lost 4 bases, leaving 8 bases of the junction unmatched. Germline CDR1 is SGHTA and CDR2 is FQGNSA. This CDR3 has 16 amino acids.

The chain combines TRBV7-2 with TRBJ2-3; D unresolved. V was shortened by 1 base and J by 2 bases, with 7 bases between the two germline ends. The CDR3 consists of 14 residues. Germline CDR1 SGHTA, CDR2 FQGNSA. For the CDR3, the DNA is TGTGCCAGCAGCTTAGGTAGCCCCACAGATACGCAGTATTTT. This gives the protein CASSLGSPTDTQYF.

This clonotype turned up a few times. The gene calls are TRBV5-5 and TRBJ1-4, with TRBD1 identical over 9 bases. Germline-derived CDR1 and CDR2 are SGHKS and YYEKEE (reference sequence). Losses at the gene ends were 3 bases for V and 0 bases for J; bases not matched to a gene: 12. The CDR3 spans 19 residues. The CDR3 here is CASSSGTGRIEPTNEKLFF. DNA of the CDR3: TGTGCCAGCAGCTCCGGGACAGGGAGGATTGAGCCAACTAATGAAAAACTGTTTTTT.

This chain connects TRBV5-1 to TRBJ2-2; 12 bases line up with TRBD1. The CDR3 sequence is 19 residues long. Trimming cost V 3 bases and J 1 base; bases outside gene matches: 10. Germline CDR1 SGHRS, CDR2 YFSETQ. The CDR3, as DNA: TGCGCCAGCAGCTCCCGCCGGGACAGGGGGCCCAAGAACACCGGGGAGCTGTTTTTT. This translates into CASSSRRDRGPKNTGELFF.

This clonotype was detected only a few times. The chain is built from TRBV2 and TRBJ2-3, with D perhaps matching TRBD1 (5 bases). The CDR3 covers 14 residues. Trimming pared 6 bases from V and 2 bases from J, leaving 12 bases between. CDR1 is SNHLY, CDR2 FYNNEI, per germline. The CDR3 DNA follows: TGTGCCAGCAGCAACAGGAGAAACACAGATACGCAGTATTTT. It encodes CASSNRRNTDTQYF. Looking up the rest from reference TRBV2 and TRBJ2-3 gives the full variable domain: EPEVTQTPSHQVTQMGQEVILRCVPISNHLYFYWYRQILGQKVEFLVSFYNNEISEKSEIFDDQFSVERPDGSNFTLKIRSTKLEDSAMYFCASSNRRNTDTQYFGPGTRLTVL.

This clonotype was detected a few times. The genes are TRBV11-3 and TRBJ2-2; 9 nucleotides align to TRBD2. Germline lookup yields CDR1 SGHNT and CDR2 YENEEA. The ends lost 5 bases at V and 7 bases at J; junction bases unmatched: 8. This CDR3 spans 15 amino acids. The CDR3 loop reads CASSKLAGANGELFF. The CDR3 nucleotides are TGTGCCAGCAGCAAATTAGCGGGAGCAAACGGGGAGCTGTTTTTT. The variable domain in full, with the rest retrieved from reference TRBV11-3 and TRBJ2-2, is EAGVVQSPRYKIIEKKQPVAFWCNPISGHNTLYWYLQNLGQGPELLIRYENEEAVDDSQLPKDRFSAERLKGVDSTLKIQPAELGDSAVYLCASSKLAGANGELFFGEGSRLTVL.

The rearrangement joins TRBV9 to TRBJ2-3, with 7 bases matching TRBD1. Germline V gene lookup returns CDR1 SGDLS and CDR2 YYNGEE. Trimming at V came to 4 bases and at J to 9 bases, leaving 14 bases not matched to a gene. The CDR3 is 15 amino acids. Here the CDR3 reads CASSSFGVTGATQYF. The CDR3 nucleotides are TGTGCCAGCAGCTCGTTCGGGGTAACAGGGGCCACGCAGTATTTT.

This clonotype was seen a handful of times. This chain uses TRBV24-1 with TRBJ2-1; D not resolved. The CDR3 consists of 16 residues. In germline, CDR1 is KGHDR, CDR2 SFDVKD. V was trimmed by 2 bases and J by 0 bases, leaving 10 bases between them. CDR3 nucleotide sequence: TGTGCCACCAGTGATTCGTCCGGTACCTCCTACAATGAGCAGTTCTTC. Amino acid sequence: CATSDSSGTSYNEQFF.

The rearrangement uses TRBV7-9 and TRBJ2-7, with D unresolved. The CDR3 totals 13 residues. V dropped 5 bases and J dropped 3 bases, with 11 bases sitting between them. Germline-derived CDR1 and CDR2 are SEHNR and FQNEAQ (reference sequence). Here the CDR3 DNA reads TGTGCCAGCAGCGACAAGGACCACTACGAGCAGTACTTC. Translation gives CASSDKDHYEQYF.